One sample yielded the 29 T cell receptor beta chains listed below, sequenced in a study of control samples from healthy donors and cancer patients. Libraries were prepared by immunoSEQ multiplex PCR; TCRdb keeps only in-frame clonotypes and omits some of them. The repertoire includes around 150,000 clones, 80% to 90% of them detected once, and around 12% sits in the top ten. The sequenced material came from blood. These TCRs come from a man aged 25 to 45 in good health.

V gene TRBV13 combines with J gene TRBJ2-5; either TRBD1 or TRBD2 may supply D (6 bases each). V was pared by 5 bases and J by 5 bases, with 12 bases between. The germline V gene has CDR1 PRHDT and CDR2 FYEKMQ (reference sequence). The CDR3 has 13 amino acids. This chain's CDR3 is CASSTQGRETQYF. CDR3 in DNA: TGTGCCAGCAGCACGCAGGGGAGGGAGACCCAGTACTTC.

The chain links TRBV29-1 to TRBJ1-3, with 8 bases lining up with TRBD1. Per the germline V gene, CDR1 is SQVTM and CDR2 is ANQGSEA. Losses at the gene ends were 0 bases for V and 4 bases for J; bases not matched to a gene: 5. This CDR3 contains 15 residues. The chain's CDR3 is CSVEDPTGVGNTIYF. CDR3 nucleotides: TGCAGCGTTGAAGACCCGACAGGGGTCGGAAACACCATATATTTT.

This clone was seen a single time. In nucleotides, the CDR3 is TGTGCCAGCAGCGTACAGAACACCGGGGAGCTGTTTTTT. Its translation is CASSVQNTGELFF. J is TRBJ2-2 and V is TRBV2; D call uncertain. The CDR3 consists of 13 residues. V was cut by 6 bases and J by 1 base, with 6 bases left in between. The germline V gene has CDR1 SNHLY and CDR2 FYNNEI.

The V call is TRBV29-1, the J call TRBJ2-7, with D perhaps being TRBD1 or TRBD2 (6 bases each). V was pared by 6 bases and J by 0 bases, with 9 bases between. CDR1 is SQVTM and CDR2 is ANQGSEA in the germline V gene. The CDR3 is 12 residues long. The CDR3: CSVPGASYEQYF. CDR3 DNA sequence: TGCAGCGTCCCGGGGGCCTCCTACGAGCAGTACTTC.

This sequence joins TRBV6-1 and TRBJ2-1; TRBD2 agrees at 13 bases. Germline V gene data show CDR1 as MNHNS and CDR2 as SASEGT. The CDR3 length is 17 residues. V lost 3 bases, J lost 5 bases, and 7 bases stayed unmatched. Here the CDR3 DNA reads TGTGCCAGCAGTGATTGGACTAGCGGGGGTAAGCACAATGAGCAGTTCTTC. Translating it yields CASSDWTSGGKHNEQFF.

The chain joins TRBV5-6 to TRBJ2-7; 8 nucleotides agree with TRBD1. The germline gives CDR1 SGHDT, CDR2 YYEEEE. The V and J ends lost 4 bases and 0 bases, in that order; junction bases with no gene match: 3. The CDR3 has 14 residues. CDR3 nucleotide sequence: TGTGCCAGCAGCATCACAGGGGGCTCCTACGAGCAGTACTTC. This gives the protein CASSITGGSYEQYF. Supplemented by reference TRBV5-6 and TRBJ2-7, the full variable domain reads DAGVTQSPTHLIKTRGQQVTLRCSPKSGHDTVSWYQQALGQGPQFIFQYYEEEERQRGNFPDRFSGHQFPNYSSELNVNALLLGDSALYLCASSITGGSYEQYFGPGTRLTVT.

Only one count was recorded for this clone. The chain joins TRBV5-5 to TRBJ2-2; no firm D call. The CDR3 is made up of 14 amino acids. Per germline, CDR1 SGHKS and CDR2 YYEKEE (reference sequence). V was clipped by 6 bases and J by 5 bases, with 14 bases between them. The CDR3 nucleotides read TGTGCCAGCACCCAAATGACACCTACCGGGGAGCTGTTTTTT. It specifies CASTQMTPTGELFF.

The chain couples TRBV6-5 to TRBJ2-6; D call uncertain. Between the trimmed V and J ends, which lost 2 bases and 1 base, there was a span of 9 bases. Per germline, CDR1 MNHEY and CDR2 SVGAGI. CDR3 length equals 16 residues. CDR3 bases: TGTGCCAGCAGTTACAACTGGGTGTCTGGGGCCAACGTCCTGACTTTC. Amino acids: CASSYNWVSGANVLTF.

This clone is a singleton in its sample. The V call is TRBV3-1 (or the pseudogene TRBV3-2), the J call TRBJ2-1, with 11 nucleotides matching TRBD1. Unmatched junction bases numbered 6, after V lost 4 bases and J lost 4 bases. The CDR3 consists of 16 residues. CDR1 and CDR2 (germline): LGHDT, YNNKEL (reference sequence). CDR3 amino acids: CASSLWTGGLYNEQFF. The CDR3 DNA sequence: TGTGCCAGCAGCCTTTGGACAGGGGGCCTATACAATGAGCAGTTCTTC.

The chain uses TRBV6-5 and TRBJ1-5, with D uncertain. The CDR3 is made up of 13 amino acids. V was clipped by 6 bases and J by 5 bases, with 11 bases between them. From germline, CDR1 is MNHEY and CDR2 SVGAGI. CDR3 in DNA: TGTGCCAGCAGATCGGTACGAGATCAGCCCCAGCATTTT. The encoded protein is CASRSVRDQPQHF.

The chain's CDR3 is CSASQDRNTEAFF. The CDR3 DNA sequence: TGCAGTGCTAGTCAGGACAGGAACACTGAAGCTTTCTTT. The chain has TRBV20-1 and TRBJ1-1; D might be TRBD1 (6 bases). The ends were cut back, 3 bases at V and 1 base at J, with 9 bases in the middle. This CDR3 comprises 13 residues. CDR1 is DFQATT and CDR2 is SNEGSKA in the germline V gene (reference sequence).

The chain has TRBV4-1 and TRBJ2-7, with D possibly TRBD2 on 6 matching bases. The germline V and J ends were trimmed by 6 bases and 1 base, with 16 bases remaining between them. Germline V gene lookup returns CDR1 MGHRA and CDR2 YSYEKL. This CDR3 contains 15 residues. CDR3 residues: CASSRPGLESYEQYF. CDR3 nucleotide sequence: TGCGCCAGCAGTCGCCCGGGACTTGAGTCCTACGAGCAGTACTTC.

The rearrangement uses TRBV6-1 and TRBJ2-2; tentatively, D is TRBD1 (5 bases). The V gene's germline CDR1 is MNHNS and CDR2 SASEGT. CDR3 length: 17 residues. Trimming cost V 4 bases and J 4 bases, with 19 bases left between them. CDR3 protein: CASSATDILRLTGELFF. In DNA form, the CDR3 reads TGTGCCAGCAGTGCGACGGACATCTTAAGACTCACCGGGGAGCTGTTTTTT.

V and J are TRBV19 and TRBJ2-7, with D hard to call. Looked up from germline, CDR1 is LNHDA and CDR2 is SQIVND (reference sequence). CDR3 length: 12 residues. V gave up 5 bases and J gave up 3 bases, with 8 bases separating them. The CDR3: CASSGRYYEQYF. CDR3 sequence (DNA): TGTGCCAGTAGTGGTAGGTACTACGAGCAGTACTTC.

The CDR3: CASSVASRSYGNTIYF. The DNA of the CDR3 is TGTGCCAGCAGCGTAGCTTCAAGGTCGTATGGAAACACCATATATTTT. The chain combines TRBV9 with TRBJ1-3; D is uncertain. The germline V gene encodes CDR1 SGDLS and CDR2 YYNGEE. The CDR3 contains 16 residues. V lost 0 bases and J 3 bases, leaving 13 bases between the germline ends.

V usage is TRBV7-9 and J usage is TRBJ2-3; 13 bases align to TRBD2. Germline CDR1 and CDR2: SEHNR and FQNEAQ (reference sequence). There are 15 residues in the CDR3. Trimming at V came to 5 bases and at J to 4 bases, leaving 3 bases not matched to a gene. CDR3 in DNA: TGTGCCAGCAGCCCTGGACTAGCGGGAGCAGATACGCAGTATTTT. This translates into CASSPGLAGADTQYF.

The CDR3 spells CASSLEGGRARNEQFF. The CDR3 DNA is TGTGCCAGCAGCTTAGAAGGCGGGAGGGCAAGAAATGAGCAGTTCTTC. The chain carries TRBV7-2 and TRBJ2-1; the match to TRBD2 covers 9 bases. The length of the CDR3 is 16 residues. V was pared by 1 base and J by 7 bases, with 8 bases of the junction left unmatched. CDR1 SGHTA and CDR2 FQGNSA come from the germline V gene.

Here the CDR3 reads CASSSHQREGYEQYF. For the CDR3, the DNA is TGTGCCAGCAGTTCACACCAGCGGGAGGGGTACGAGCAGTACTTC. The J gene is TRBJ2-7, the V gene TRBV6-2 or TRBV6-3, with TRBD2 matching over 10 bases. CDR1 is MNHEY and CDR2 is SVGEGT in the germline V gene. This CDR3 spans 15 amino acids. The junction had 7 bases not matched to a gene; V was cut back by 4 bases and J by 4 bases.

The chain uses TRBV10-3 and TRBJ2-1, with no clear D. V gave up 1 base and J gave up 8 bases, with 6 bases separating them. The CDR3 length is 12 residues. Germline assignment: CDR1 ENHRY and CDR2 SYGVKD. For the CDR3, the DNA is TGTGCCATCAGTGAGTTCCAAGATGAGCAGTTCTTC. Residues: CAISEFQDEQFF.

The genes are TRBV7-9 and TRBJ2-7; TRBD2 agrees at 11 bases. The CDR3 is 14 residues long. V lost 4 bases, J lost 5 bases, and 4 bases stayed unmatched. Germline V lookup: CDR1 SEHNR, CDR2 FQNEAQ (reference sequence). The CDR3 DNA reads as TGTGCCAGCAGCTCGACTAGCGGGATCGACGAGCAGTACTTC. It codes for CASSSTSGIDEQYF.

The rearrangement links TRBV28 to TRBJ1-5; TRBD1 aligns across 10 bases. This CDR3 has 15 residues. The ends lost 5 bases at V and 6 bases at J; junction bases unmatched: 7. Germline CDR1 and CDR2: MDHEN and SYDVKM. The DNA of the CDR3 is TGTGCCAGCAGTAAGAGACAGGGGGCAGGTCAGCCCCAGCATTTT. Protein product: CASSKRQGAGQPQHF.

J is TRBJ2-1 and V is TRBV28; weak D call: TRBD1 (6 bases). Germline V CDR1 and CDR2: MDHEN, SYDVKM. V shed 3 bases and J shed 3 bases, with 18 bases lying between them. The CDR3 length is 17 residues. This CDR3 reads CASSFPPAGERYNEQFF. The DNA of the CDR3 is TGTGCCAGCAGTTTTCCCCCGGCAGGGGAGCGCTACAATGAGCAGTTCTTC. The full variable domain, completed using reference TRBV28 and TRBJ2-1, is DVKVTQSSRYLVKRTGEKVFLECVQDMDHENMFWYRQDPGLGLRLIYFSYDVKMKEKGDIPEGYSVSREKKERFSLILESASTNQTSMYLCASSFPPAGERYNEQFFGPGTRLTVL.

This chain uses TRBV29-1 with TRBJ2-2, with 14 nucleotides matching TRBD2. V was clipped by 4 bases and J by 5 bases; unmatched bases: 6. The CDR3 spans 16 residues. The germline V gene encodes CDR1 SQVTM and CDR2 ANQGSEA. The CDR3 spells CSVGRLAGGPTGELFF. CDR3 in DNA: TGCAGCGTTGGACGACTAGCGGGAGGGCCAACCGGGGAGCTGTTTTTT.

This chain joins TRBV18 and TRBJ1-1, with TRBD1 matching 8 bases. J lost 8 bases, V lost 3 bases, and 5 bases had no gene match. Germline V gene data show CDR1 as KGHSH and CDR2 as LQKENI. The CDR3 contains 13 residues. Here the CDR3 DNA reads TGTGCCAGCTCACCGGGCCGGGACAGGGAAGCTTTCTTT. Residues: CASSPGRDREAFF.

The chain recombines TRBV5-1 with TRBJ2-3; TRBD2 agrees at 11 bases. The CDR3 consists of 17 residues. Germline lookup yields CDR1 SGHRS and CDR2 YFSETQ. V lost 4 bases, J lost 3 bases, and 10 bases stayed unmatched. CDR3 sequence: CASSIGTSGTGTDTQYF. CDR3 coding DNA: TGCGCCAGCAGCATCGGGACTAGCGGAACGGGTACAGATACGCAGTATTTT.

The CDR3 DNA sequence: TGTGCCAGCAGCTCGGGACAGGGGTCACCCTCCTACAATGAGCAGTTCTTC. This codes for CASSSGQGSPSYNEQFF. The V gene is TRBV11-2, the J gene TRBJ2-1; 10 bases are shared with TRBD1. The length of the CDR3 is 17 residues. From germline, CDR1 is SGHAT and CDR2 FQNNGV. Germline trimming cut 4 bases from V and 0 bases from J; bases unmatched to any gene: 6.

The genes are TRBV12-5 and TRBJ1-4; 7 nucleotides agree with TRBD1. V dropped 2 bases and J dropped 0; count of bases not matched to a gene: 9. The CDR3 has 18 residues. Germline-derived CDR1 and CDR2 are LGHNT and FRNRAP. CDR3 bases: TGTGCTAGTGGTTTGCTTTCGACAGGGAATTCAACTAATGAAAAACTGTTTTTT. This gives the protein CASGLLSTGNSTNEKLFF.

V is TRBV6-5 and J is TRBJ1-1; 7 nucleotides match TRBD1. The length of the CDR3 is 14 residues. In germline, CDR1 is MNHEY, CDR2 SVGAGI. The trim removed 6 bases at V and 7 bases at J, leaving 11 bases unmatched. The CDR3 nucleotides read TGTGCCAGCAGGGGTTTAGGGGGCTTGATTGAAGCTTTCTTT. Translation gives CASRGLGGLIEAFF.

This clone has just one count. J is TRBJ2-2 and V is TRBV4-1; tentatively, D is TRBD2 (6 bases). Germline V CDR1 and CDR2: MGHRA, YSYEKL. V was pared by 4 bases and J by 7 bases, with 16 bases between. This CDR3 region has 15 residues. The CDR3, as DNA: TGCGCCAGCAGCCTTGGGACTTTGAGGGGCGGGGAGCTGTTTTTT. Its protein is CASSLGTLRGGELFF.